Below are 2 T cell receptor beta chains sequenced from a single sample in a study of T cell repertoires in cytomegalovirus infection. What these receptors recognize is not known. TCRdb re-called the reads through MiXCR, storing one row per CDR3 protein. The sample shows hundreds of thousands of distinct CDR3 sequences, 25% to 40% of them seen only once. The starting material was cultured CD8+ T cells from PBMCs, obtained from culture after CMV antigen stimulation. These receptors were collected from a human donor in good health (CMV status not recorded). Some clones in this sample may be carry-over from other donors' samples.

The chain is built from TRBV6-2 or TRBV6-3 and TRBJ1-5; D gene ambiguous. CDR1 is MNHEY, CDR2 SVGEGT, per germline. Trimming removed 7 bases from V and 3 bases from J, with 13 bases in between. The CDR3 runs to 14 residues. The CDR3 reads CASKLAASNQPQHF. CDR3 coding DNA: TGTGCCAGCAAGTTAGCGGCCTCCAATCAGCCCCAGCATTTT.

This clonotype was picked up many times. The chain has TRBV6-5 and TRBJ2-1, with 10 bases fitting TRBD2. Unmatched junction bases numbered 6, after V lost 6 bases and J lost 4 bases. Germline assignment: CDR1 MNHEY and CDR2 SVGAGI. This CDR3 spans 15 amino acids. The CDR3 sequence is CASRASGGSYNEQFF. CDR3 sequence (DNA): TGTGCCAGCAGGGCTAGCGGGGGATCTTACAATGAGCAGTTCTTC.